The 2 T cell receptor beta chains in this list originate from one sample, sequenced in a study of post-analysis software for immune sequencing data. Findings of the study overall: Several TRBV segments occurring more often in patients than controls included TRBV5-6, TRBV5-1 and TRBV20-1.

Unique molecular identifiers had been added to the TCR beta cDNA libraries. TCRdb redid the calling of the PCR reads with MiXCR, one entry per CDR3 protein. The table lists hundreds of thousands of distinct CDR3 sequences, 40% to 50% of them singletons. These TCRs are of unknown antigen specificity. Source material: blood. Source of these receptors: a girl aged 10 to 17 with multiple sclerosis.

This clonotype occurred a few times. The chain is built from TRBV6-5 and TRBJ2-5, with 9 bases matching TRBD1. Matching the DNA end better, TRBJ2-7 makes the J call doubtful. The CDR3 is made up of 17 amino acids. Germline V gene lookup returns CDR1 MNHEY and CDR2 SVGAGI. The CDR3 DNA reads TGTGCCAGCAGCTACCTGAACTCCGGGACAGGGTACCGCGAGCAGTACTTC. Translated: CASSYLNSGTGYREQYF.

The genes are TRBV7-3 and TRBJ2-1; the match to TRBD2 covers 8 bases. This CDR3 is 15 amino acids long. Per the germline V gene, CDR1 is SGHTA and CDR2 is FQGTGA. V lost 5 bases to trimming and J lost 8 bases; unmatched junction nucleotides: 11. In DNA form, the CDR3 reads TGTGCCAGCAGCCCAGAGGCGGGGGGCACCTATGAGCAGTTCTTC. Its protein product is CASSPEAGGTYEQFF.